This TCR beta chain was sequenced during a study of breast tumors, draining lymph nodes, adjacent tissues. Study-level points and caveats: Tumor TCR diversity was below lymph nodes but above nontumor tissue. Data fit most tumor T cells coming from lymph node, expanding in tumor. Luminal-like breast cancer showed significantly greater tumor-nontumor repertoire similarity than basal-like breast cancer did. That most tumor T cells come from lymph nodes remained unproven.

This clonotype came up many times. Antigen unknown. MiXCR was run by TCRdb on the multiplex PCR reads, yielding one entry per CDR3 protein. Among 65,000 to 80,000 distinct CDR3 sequences listed, roughly a fifth were seen once. Breast cancer patients provided tissue from their axillary draining lymph nodes. Germline values: CDR1 DFQATT, CDR2 SNEGSKA (reference sequence). The V gene lost 4 bases and the J gene lost 2 bases, with 9 bases spanning the gap. This CDR3 has 12 residues. Sequenced material: axillary lymph node tissue. The source of this sequence is a female donor with breast cancer. Some clones in this sample may be carry-over from other donors' samples. The chain employs TRBV20-1 and TRBJ2-7; no reliable D call. CDR3: CSATGRPYEQYF. CDR3 sequence (DNA): TGCAGTGCTACAGGTCGCCCCTACGAGCAGTACTTC.